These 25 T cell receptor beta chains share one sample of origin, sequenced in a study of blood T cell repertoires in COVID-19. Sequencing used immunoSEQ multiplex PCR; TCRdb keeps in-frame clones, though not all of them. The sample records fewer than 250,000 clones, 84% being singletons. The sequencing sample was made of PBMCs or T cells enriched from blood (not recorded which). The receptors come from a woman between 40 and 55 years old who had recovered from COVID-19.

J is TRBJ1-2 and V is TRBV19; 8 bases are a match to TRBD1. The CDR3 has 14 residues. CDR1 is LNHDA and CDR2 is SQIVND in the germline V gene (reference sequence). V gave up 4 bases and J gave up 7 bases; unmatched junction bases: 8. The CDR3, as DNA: TGTGCCAGTAGTAAGAGGGACAGGTCCCGTGGCTACACCTTC. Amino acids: CASSKRDRSRGYTF.

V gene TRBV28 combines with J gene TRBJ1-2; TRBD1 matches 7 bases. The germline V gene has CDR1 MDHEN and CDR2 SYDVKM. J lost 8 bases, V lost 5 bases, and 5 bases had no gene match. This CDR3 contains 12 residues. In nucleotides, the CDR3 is TGTGCCAGCAGTCCGACAGGGCCCGGCTACACCTTC. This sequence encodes CASSPTGPGYTF.

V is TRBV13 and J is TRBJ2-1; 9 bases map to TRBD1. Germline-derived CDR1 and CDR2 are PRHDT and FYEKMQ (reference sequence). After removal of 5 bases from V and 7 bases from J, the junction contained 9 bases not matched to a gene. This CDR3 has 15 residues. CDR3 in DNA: TGTGCCAGCAGCAGAGACAGGGGGTTGACGAATGAGCAGTTCTTC. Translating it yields CASSRDRGLTNEQFF.

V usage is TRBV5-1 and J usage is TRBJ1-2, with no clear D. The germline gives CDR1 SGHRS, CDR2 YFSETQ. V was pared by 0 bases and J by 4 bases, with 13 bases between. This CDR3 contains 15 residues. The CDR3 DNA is TGCGCCAGCAGCTTGGTTAGCCCTCCTCTCTATGGCTACACCTTC. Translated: CASSLVSPPLYGYTF.

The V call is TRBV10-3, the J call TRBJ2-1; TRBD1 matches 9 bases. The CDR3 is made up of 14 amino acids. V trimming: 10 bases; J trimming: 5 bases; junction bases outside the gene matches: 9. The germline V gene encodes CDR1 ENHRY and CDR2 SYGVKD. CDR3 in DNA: TGTGCCACCGGCCGGGACAGGGTCGACAATGAGCAGTTCTTC. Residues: CATGRDRVDNEQFF.

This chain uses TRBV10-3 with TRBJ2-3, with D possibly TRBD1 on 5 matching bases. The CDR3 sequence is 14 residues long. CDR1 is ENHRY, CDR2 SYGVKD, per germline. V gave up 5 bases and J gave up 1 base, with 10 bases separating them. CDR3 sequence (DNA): TGTGCCATCAGTAGACAGATCGGCACAGATACGCAGTATTTT. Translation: CAISRQIGTDTQYF.

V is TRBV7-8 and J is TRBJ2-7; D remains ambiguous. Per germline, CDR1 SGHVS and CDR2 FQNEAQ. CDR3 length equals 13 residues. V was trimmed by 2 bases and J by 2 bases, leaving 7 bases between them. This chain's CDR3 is CASSLPGPYEQYF. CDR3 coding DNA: TGTGCCAGCAGCTTACCAGGTCCCTACGAGCAGTACTTC.

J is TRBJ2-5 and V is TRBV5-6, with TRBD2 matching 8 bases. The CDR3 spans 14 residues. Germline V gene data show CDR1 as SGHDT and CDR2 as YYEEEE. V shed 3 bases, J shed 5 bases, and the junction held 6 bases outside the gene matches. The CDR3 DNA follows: TGTGCCAGCAGCTACTCCGGGAGGGAGGAGACCCAGTACTTC. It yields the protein CASSYSGREETQYF.

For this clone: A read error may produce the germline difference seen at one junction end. The DNA of the CDR3 is TGCGCCAGCAGGCAGGAGCGGGGCGAAGCTCACTTC. Protein product: CASRQERGEAHF. The rearrangement uses TRBV5-1 and TRBJ2-7; 7 bases agree with TRBD2. Germline CDR1 SGHRS, CDR2 YFSETQ. The CDR3 length is 12 residues.

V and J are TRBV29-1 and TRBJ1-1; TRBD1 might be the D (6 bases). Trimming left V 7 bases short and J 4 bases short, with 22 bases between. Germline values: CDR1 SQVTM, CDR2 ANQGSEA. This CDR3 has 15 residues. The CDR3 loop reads CSARGQGTLSTEAFF. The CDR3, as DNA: TGCAGCGCCCGAGGTCAGGGGACCTTGAGCACTGAAGCTTTCTTT.

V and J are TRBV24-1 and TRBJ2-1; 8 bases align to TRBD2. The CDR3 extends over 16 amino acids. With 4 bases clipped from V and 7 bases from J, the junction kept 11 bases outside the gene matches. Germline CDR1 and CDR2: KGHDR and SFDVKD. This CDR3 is CATSDNAGGYRNEQFF. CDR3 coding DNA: TGTGCCACCAGTGACAATGCGGGAGGATACCGTAATGAGCAGTTCTTC.

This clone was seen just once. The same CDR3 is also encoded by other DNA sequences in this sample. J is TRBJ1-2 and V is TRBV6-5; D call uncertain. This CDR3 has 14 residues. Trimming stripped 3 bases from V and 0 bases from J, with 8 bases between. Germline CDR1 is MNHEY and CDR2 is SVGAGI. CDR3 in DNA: TGTGCCAGCAGTTATTCGAGGTCTAACTATGGCTACACCTTC. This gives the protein CASSYSRSNYGYTF.

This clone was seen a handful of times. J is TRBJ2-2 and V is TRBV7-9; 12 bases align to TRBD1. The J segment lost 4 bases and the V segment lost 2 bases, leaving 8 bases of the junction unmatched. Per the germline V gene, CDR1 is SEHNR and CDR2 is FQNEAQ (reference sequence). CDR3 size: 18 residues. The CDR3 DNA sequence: TGTGCCAGCAGCTTACTCAAGGGACAGGGGGCTCGCACCGGGGAGCTGTTTTTT. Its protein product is CASSLLKGQGARTGELFF.

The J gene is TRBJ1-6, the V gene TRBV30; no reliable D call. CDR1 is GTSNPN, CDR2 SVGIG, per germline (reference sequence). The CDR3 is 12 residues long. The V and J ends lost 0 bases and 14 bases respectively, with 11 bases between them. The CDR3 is CAWSVRGLALHF. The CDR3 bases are TGTGCCTGGAGTGTACGCGGGTTAGCCCTCCACTTT.

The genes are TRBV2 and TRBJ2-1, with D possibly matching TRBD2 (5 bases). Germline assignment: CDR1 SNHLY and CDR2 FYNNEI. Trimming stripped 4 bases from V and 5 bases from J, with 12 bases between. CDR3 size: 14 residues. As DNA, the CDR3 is TGTGCCAGCAGTGTACTAGATGCGGACAATGAGCAGTTCTTC. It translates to CASSVLDADNEQFF.

CDR3 DNA sequence: TGCGCCAGCAGCCAAACCGGGACTAGCGCAAACTACAATGAGCAGTTCTTC. This codes for CASSQTGTSANYNEQFF. V is TRBV4-1 and J is TRBJ2-1, with 10 bases fitting TRBD2. V was pared by 2 bases and J by 3 bases, with 7 bases of the junction left unmatched. There are 17 residues in the CDR3. The germline V gene has CDR1 MGHRA and CDR2 YSYEKL.

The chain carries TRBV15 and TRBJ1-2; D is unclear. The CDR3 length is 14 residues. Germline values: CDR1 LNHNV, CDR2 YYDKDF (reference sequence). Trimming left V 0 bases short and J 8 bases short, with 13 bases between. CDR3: CATSRDEDSGGYTF. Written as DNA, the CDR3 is TGTGCCACCAGCAGAGATGAGGACTCCGGAGGCTACACCTTC.

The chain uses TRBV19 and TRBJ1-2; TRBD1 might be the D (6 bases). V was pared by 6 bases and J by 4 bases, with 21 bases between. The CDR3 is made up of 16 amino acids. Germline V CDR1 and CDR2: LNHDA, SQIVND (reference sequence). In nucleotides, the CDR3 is TGTGCCAGTAGCACTCAATCCCGGGGGGGCGGCTATGGCTACACCTTC. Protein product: CASSTQSRGGGYGYTF.

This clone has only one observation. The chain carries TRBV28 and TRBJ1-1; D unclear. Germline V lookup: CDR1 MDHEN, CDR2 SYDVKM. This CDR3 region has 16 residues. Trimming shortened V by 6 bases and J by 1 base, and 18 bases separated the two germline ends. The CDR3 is CASRRTGVPGNTEAFF. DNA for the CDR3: TGTGCCAGCAGACGAACCGGGGTTCCCGGGAACACTGAAGCTTTCTTT.

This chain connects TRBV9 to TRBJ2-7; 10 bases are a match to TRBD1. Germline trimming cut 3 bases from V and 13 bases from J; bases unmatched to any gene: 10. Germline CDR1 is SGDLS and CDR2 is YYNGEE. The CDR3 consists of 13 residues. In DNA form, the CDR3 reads TGTGCCAGCAGCGCCACCGGGACAGGGGCACCATACTTC. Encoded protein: CASSATGTGAPYF.

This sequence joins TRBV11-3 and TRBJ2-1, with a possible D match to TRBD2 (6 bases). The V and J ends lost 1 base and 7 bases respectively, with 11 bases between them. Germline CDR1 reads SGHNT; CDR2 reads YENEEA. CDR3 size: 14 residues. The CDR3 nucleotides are TGTGCCAGCAGCTTAGCGGGAGTGGTAAATGAGCAGTTCTTC. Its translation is CASSLAGVVNEQFF.

In DNA, the CDR3 is TGTGCCAGCTCGCCAGGGACAGGGGAATTTGGCTACACCTTC. This sequence encodes CASSPGTGEFGYTF. The chain couples TRBV18 to TRBJ1-2, with TRBD1 identical over 10 bases. This CDR3 has 14 residues. Germline-derived CDR1 and CDR2 are KGHSH and LQKENI. With V trimmed by 6 bases and J by 7 bases, 8 bases remained unmatched.

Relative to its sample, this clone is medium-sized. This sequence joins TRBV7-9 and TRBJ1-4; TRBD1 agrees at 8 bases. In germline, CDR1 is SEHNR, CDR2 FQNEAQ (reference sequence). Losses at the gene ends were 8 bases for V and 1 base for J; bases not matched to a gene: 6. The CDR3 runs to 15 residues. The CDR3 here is CASALTGGTNEKLFF. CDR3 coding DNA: TGTGCCAGCGCTCTCACAGGGGGAACTAATGAAAAACTGTTTTTT.

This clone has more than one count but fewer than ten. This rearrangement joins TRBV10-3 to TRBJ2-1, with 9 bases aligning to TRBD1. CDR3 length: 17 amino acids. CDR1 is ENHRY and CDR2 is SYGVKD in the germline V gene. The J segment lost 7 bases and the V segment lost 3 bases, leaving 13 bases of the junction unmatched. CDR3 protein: CAISDLRQGQGLNEQFF. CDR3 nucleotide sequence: TGTGCCATCAGTGACCTCCGACAGGGACAGGGCTTGAATGAGCAGTTCTTC.

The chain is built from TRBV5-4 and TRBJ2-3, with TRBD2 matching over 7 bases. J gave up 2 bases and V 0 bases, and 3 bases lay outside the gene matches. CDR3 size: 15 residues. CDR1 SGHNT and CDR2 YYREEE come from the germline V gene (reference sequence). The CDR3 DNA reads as TGTGCCAGCAGCTTGGGGGGAGGGGACACAGATACGCAGTATTTT. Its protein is CASSLGGGDTDTQYF. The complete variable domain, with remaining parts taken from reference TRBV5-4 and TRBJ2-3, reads ETGVTQSPTHLIKTRGQQVTLRCSSQSGHNTVSWYQQALGQGPQFIFQYYREEENGRGNFPPRFSGLQFPNYSSELNVNALELDDSALYLCASSLGGGDTDTQYFGPGTRLTVL.